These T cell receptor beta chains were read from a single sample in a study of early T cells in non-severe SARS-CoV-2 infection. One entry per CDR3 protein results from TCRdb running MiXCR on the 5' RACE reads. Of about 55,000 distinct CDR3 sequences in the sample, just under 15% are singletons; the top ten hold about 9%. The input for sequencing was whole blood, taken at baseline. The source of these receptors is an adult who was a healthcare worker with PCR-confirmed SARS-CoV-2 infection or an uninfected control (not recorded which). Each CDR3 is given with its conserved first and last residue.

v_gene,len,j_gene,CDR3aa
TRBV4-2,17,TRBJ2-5,CASSPGGSGGPQEPQYF
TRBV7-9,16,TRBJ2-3,CASSLAVAVRTDTQYF
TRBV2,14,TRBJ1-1,CASGRSGRNAEAFF
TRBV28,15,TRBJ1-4,CASSRFGTANEKLFF
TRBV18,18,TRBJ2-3,CASSPFEASGRAGGTQYF
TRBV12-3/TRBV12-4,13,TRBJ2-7,CASRPSGGREQYF
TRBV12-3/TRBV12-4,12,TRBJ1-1,CASRGVGTEAFF
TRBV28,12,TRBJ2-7,CASREQGLVQYF
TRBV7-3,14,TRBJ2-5,CASSLGTAQETQYF
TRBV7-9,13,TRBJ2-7,CASSSLVSYEQYF
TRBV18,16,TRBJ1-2,CASSPPGMDPIYGYTF
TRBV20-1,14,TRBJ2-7,CSAEMRQGFYEQYF
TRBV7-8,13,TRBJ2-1,CASSSGGNNEQFF
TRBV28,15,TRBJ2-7,CASGSASGGLYEQYF
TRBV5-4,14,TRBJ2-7,CASSSGQGNDEQYF
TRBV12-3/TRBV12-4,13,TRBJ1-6,CASSPRQNSPLHF
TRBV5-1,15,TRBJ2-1,CASSLIQGAGNEQFF
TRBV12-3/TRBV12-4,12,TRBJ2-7,CASSFQFGEQYF
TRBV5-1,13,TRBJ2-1,CASSFRTENEQFF
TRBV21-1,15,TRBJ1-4,CASSEPGERDEKLFF
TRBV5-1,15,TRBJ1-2,CASSSRDRELDGYTF
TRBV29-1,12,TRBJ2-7,CSSKDSSYEQYF
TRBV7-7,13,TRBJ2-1,CASSFGGYNEQFF
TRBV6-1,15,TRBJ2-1,CASSESPTGHNEQFF
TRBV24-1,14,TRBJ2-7,CATSGTGDQYEQYF
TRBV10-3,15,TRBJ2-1,CAIRGQGGRSNEQFF
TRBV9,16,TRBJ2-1,CASSSKGYGSYNEQFF
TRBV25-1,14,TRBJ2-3,CASSGTRLTDTQYF
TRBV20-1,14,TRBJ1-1,CSARDGGEVTEAFF
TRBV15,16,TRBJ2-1,CATSGAGDASYNEQFF
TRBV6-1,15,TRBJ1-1,CASRFMKSAGNEAFF
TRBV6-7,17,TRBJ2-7,CASSYSPPGQGIYEQYF
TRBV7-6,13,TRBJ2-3,CASSLAFRDTQYF
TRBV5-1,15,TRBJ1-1,CASSAGWGSDTEAFF
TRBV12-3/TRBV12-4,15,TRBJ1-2,CASSLALGQGSGYTF
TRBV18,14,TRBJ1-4,CASSPSRTNEKLFF
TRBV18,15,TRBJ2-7,CASSPPGSSSYEQYF
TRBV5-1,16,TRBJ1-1,CASSFSGQPPGTEAFF
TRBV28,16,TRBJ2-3,CASSLEARGDTDTQYF
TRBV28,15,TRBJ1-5,CASTLIGQGNQPQHF
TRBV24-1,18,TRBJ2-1,CATSDARTSGGAGDEQFF
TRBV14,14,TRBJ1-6,CASSLVGGNSPLHF
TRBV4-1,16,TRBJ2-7,CASSQRTGTGRGEQYF
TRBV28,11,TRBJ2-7,CASSFAREQYF
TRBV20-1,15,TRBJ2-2,CSARDRRRGSGELFF
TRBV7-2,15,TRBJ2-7,CASSLQTSGGYEQYF
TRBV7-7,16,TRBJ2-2,CASRPLAGPYTGELFF
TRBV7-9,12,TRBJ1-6,CASSFPNSPLHF
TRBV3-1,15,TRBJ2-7,CASSQGTSGTYEQYF
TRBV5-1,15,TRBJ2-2,CASSLETRGTGELFF
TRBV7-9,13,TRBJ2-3,CASSSRGPDTQYF
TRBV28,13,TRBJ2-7,CASWDRASYEQYF
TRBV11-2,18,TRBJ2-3,CASSLVSGAGGSVDTQYF
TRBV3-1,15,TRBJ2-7,CASSQEASGPYEQYF
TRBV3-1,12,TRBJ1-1,CASRTSNTEVFF
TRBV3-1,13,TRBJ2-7,CASSLDRVGEQYF
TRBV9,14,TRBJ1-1,CASSVGGSGTEAFF